Below, one TCR beta chain is given with its context. Its specific antigen is unknown. Base qualities are not recorded, but no much larger clone differs from it by a single base. V and J are truncated by 1 base and 1 base respectively, leaving an intervening sequence of 10 bases. CDR3 length: 15 amino acids, cysteine to phenylalanine. The DNA shown is the 45-base CDR3, in frame from base 1. Reading the germline V gene (reference sequence) gives CDR1 SEHNR and CDR2 FQNEAQ. The entry originates in a study of CD8 T cells in ankylosing spondylitis (dated by TCRdb to between 2016 and 2019). Background on the whole study: T cell receptor beta repertoires were profiled in healthy donors and ankylosing spondylitis patients so that disease-linked TCR variants could be found. Peripheral blood samples were taken, and synovial fluid was additionally collected from ankylosing spondylitis patients. The whole study cohort included about a hundred healthy donors and about two dozen ankylosing spondylitis patients.

Paper-wide results and their limitations: Some motif variants were previously reported in synovial fluid and blood of reactive arthritis patients, suggesting common disease-initiation mechanisms. In peripheral blood, the disease-linked clones were found at relatively low frequencies and had a CD8+ phenotype. The disease-linked clones were reported to be significantly enriched in matched synovial fluid samples from ankylosing spondylitis patients. A TCR beta motif of several highly homologous amino acid variants appeared characteristic of blood from ankylosing spondylitis patients.

TCRdb names Illumina HiSeq 2500 as the instrument used. Quantitative 5'-RACE with molecular barcodes was used to prepare TCR beta libraries. The paper's data handling went like this. A new computational method, built on a probabilistic model of VDJ rearrangement, was used to identify disease-linked TCR variants. TCRdb reprocessing: public reads trimmed at Q25 with fastp, clones called with MiXCR, in-frame beta chains kept. Rows merge per CDR3 protein into single entries with the most common DNA and genes. The V and J calls and clone size come from TCRdb's table, not from the authors' own analysis. In all, the sample holds just over 350,000 distinct CDR3 sequences, and roughly 22% of those were seen once. The ten largest clones represent 10% to 15% of the sample.

Recombination linked TRBV7-9 to TRBJ2-5; the D gene is perhaps TRBD2, on 6 matching bases. The sequenced sample was blood, either unsorted or a sorted T cell fraction (not recorded which). The clonotype originates from a male donor with ankylosing spondylitis or in good health (not recorded which). This receptor carries the CDR3 CASSLGGGVQETQYF. In nucleotide form, the sequence is TGTGCCAGCAGCTTAGGCGGAGGGGTCCAAGAGACCCAGTACTTC.